This TCR beta chain was captured by sequencing in a study of cytomegalovirus exposure and HLA in healthy donors. Regarding the study as a whole: DRB1 had the most TCR associations and HLA-C the fewest, a later analysis found, with rates varying by HLA locus. In a later analysis, approximately 15,000 TCR beta sequences were associated with HLA alleles at 0.05 false discovery rate. Most TCR sequences were rare, but some public TCRs occurred in many donors. According to a later analysis, donors in an Asian-associated ancestry cluster reportedly had fewer N-insertions than the roughly 670-donor mean.

60 Vbeta and 13 Jbeta primers were used in PCR. Profiled with immunoSEQ multiplex PCR; TCRdb holds only in-frame clones, not every one. The repertoire includes roughly 130,000 clones, around 83% of them detected once, and about 0.94% sits in the top ten. The V gene's germline CDR1 is SGHDN and CDR2 FVKESK. V was pared by 5 bases and J by 3 bases, with 6 bases of the junction left unmatched. The CDR3 is 14 residues long. Comments on this clone: What it binds is unknown.

The receptor comes from a human donor in good health. Sequenced material: PBMCs. The chain combines TRBV14 with TRBJ1-2; 7 bases are shared with TRBD1. The CDR3 sequence is CASSRTGDDYGYTF. The CDR3 DNA reads TGTGCCAGCAGCAGAACAGGGGATGACTATGGCTACACCTTC.